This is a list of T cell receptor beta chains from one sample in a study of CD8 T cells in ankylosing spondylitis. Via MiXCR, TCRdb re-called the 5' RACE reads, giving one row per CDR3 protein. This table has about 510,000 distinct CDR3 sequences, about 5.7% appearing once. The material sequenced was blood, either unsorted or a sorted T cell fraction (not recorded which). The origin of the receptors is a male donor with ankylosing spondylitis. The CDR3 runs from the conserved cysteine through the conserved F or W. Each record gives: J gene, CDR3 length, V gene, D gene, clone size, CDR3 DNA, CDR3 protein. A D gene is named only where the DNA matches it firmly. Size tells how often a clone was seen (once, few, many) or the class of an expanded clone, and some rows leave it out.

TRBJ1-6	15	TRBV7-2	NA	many	TGTGCCAGCAGCTTAGAGGGTCGGGGCAATTCACCCCTCCACTTT	CASSLEGRGNSPLHF
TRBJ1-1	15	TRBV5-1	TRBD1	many	TGCGCCAGCAGCTTGGGCGGACAGGGCGACACTGAAGCTTTCTTT	CASSLGGQGDTEAFF
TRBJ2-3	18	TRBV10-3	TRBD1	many	TGTGCCATCAGTGATTTGGGGGGCCGGGACAGGGGCACAGATACGCAGTATTTT	CAISDLGGRDRGTDTQYF
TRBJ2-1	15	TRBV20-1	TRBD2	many	TGCAGTGCTAGATCTAGGACTAGCGGGAGCAATGAGCAGTTCTTC	CSARSRTSGSNEQFF
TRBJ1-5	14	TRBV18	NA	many	TGTGCCAGCTCACCAACAGGGTTCAATCAGCCCCAGCATTTT	CASSPTGFNQPQHF
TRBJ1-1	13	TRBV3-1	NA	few	TGTGCCAGCAGCCAAGCGGCAAACACTGAAGCTTTCTTT	CASSQAANTEAFF
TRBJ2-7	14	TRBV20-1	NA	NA	TGCAGTGCTAGCGACGGACATCGGTCCTACGAGCAGTACTTC	CSASDGHRSYEQYF
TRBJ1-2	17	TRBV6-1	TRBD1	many	TGTGCCAGCAGTCCCCCGAGGCAGGGGGCGGGTAACTATGGCTACACCTTC	CASSPPRQGAGNYGYTF
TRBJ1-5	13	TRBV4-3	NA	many	TGCGCCAGCAGCCAGGATCAAGGGCAGCCCCAGCATTTT	CASSQDQGQPQHF
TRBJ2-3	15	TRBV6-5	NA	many	TGTGCCAGCAGTTACTCGCGCCTGAACACAGATACGCAGTATTTT	CASSYSRLNTDTQYF
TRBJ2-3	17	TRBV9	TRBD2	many	TGTGCCAGCAGCGAGACCCCTAGCGGGGGCCTCACAGATACGCAGTATTTT	CASSETPSGGLTDTQYF
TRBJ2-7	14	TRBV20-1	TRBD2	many	TGCAGTGCTAGTGGGACTAGCGGAGATTACGAGCAGTACTTC	CSASGTSGDYEQYF
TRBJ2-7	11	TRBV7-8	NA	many	TGTGCCAGCAGCGACCGCTACGAGCAGTACTTC	CASSDRYEQYF
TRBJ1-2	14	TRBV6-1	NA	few	TGTGCCAGCAGTGAAGCTCTCAGGTTCTATGGCTACACCTTC	CASSEALRFYGYTF
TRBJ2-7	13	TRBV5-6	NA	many	TGTGCCAGCAGCCCCACAGGGTTCCACGAGCAGTACTTC	CASSPTGFHEQYF
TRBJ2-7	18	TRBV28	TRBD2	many	TGTGCCAGCAGTACTATTGAGGGGACTAGCGGGAGTGTCTACGAGCAGTACTTC	CASSTIEGTSGSVYEQYF
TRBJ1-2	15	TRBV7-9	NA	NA	TGTGCCATGAGCCCCGGGCTCGTCTGCCTGGAGGGCTACACCTTC	CAMSPGLVCLEGYTF
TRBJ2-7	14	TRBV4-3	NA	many	TGCGCCAGCAGCCAAGATAGACGGATCTACGAGCAGTACTTC	CASSQDRRIYEQYF
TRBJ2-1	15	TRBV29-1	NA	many	TGCAGCGTGGGAGCGAGGGTAAGGTCCTACAATGAGCAGTTCTTC	CSVGARVRSYNEQFF
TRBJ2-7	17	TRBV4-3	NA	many	TGCGCCAGCAGCCAAGATCACCCTCCAGGAAAGACCTACGAGCAGTACTTC	CASSQDHPPGKTYEQYF
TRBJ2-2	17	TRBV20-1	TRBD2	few	TGCAGTGCTAGAGGTCTAGCGGGGGGGCCTTTTGACGGGGAGCTGTTTTTT	CSARGLAGGPFDGELFF
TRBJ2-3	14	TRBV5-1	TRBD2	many	TGCGCCACCCAGGAAAGCGGGAGAACAGATACGCAGTATTTT	CATQESGRTDTQYF
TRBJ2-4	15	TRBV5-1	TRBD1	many	TGCGCCAGCAGCCACCGGGACAGAGCCAAAAACATTCAGTACTTC	CASSHRDRAKNIQYF
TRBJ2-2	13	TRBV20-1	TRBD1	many	TGCAGTGCCCGGGGACAGACCCTAGGGGAGCTGTTTTTT	CSARGQTLGELFF
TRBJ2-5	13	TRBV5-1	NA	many	TGCGCCAGCAGCTTTGGTATCCAAGAGACCCAGTACTTC	CASSFGIQETQYF
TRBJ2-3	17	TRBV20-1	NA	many	TGCAGTGCTAGAGCACCGGGGCGGGACAGCGACACAGATACGCAGTATTTT	CSARAPGRDSDTDTQYF
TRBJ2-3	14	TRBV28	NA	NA	TGTGCCAGCAGCCCCCAGGGTACCACAGATACGCAGTATTTT	CASSPQGTTDTQYF
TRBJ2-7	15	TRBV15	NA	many	TGTGCCACCAGCACTGGGTGGAGGGCAAACTACGAGCAGTACTTC	CATSTGWRANYEQYF
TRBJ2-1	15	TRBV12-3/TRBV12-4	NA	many	TGTGCCAGCAGTTCGGCAGGGAGATACAGGAATGAGCAGTTCTTC	CASSSAGRYRNEQFF
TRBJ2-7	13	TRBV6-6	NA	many	TGTGCCAGCAGTTACTCGGTTGGGATCGAGCAGTACTTC	CASSYSVGIEQYF
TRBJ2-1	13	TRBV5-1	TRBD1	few	TGCGCCAGCAGCGGACAGGGTCCGAATGAGCAGTTCTTC	CASSGQGPNEQFF
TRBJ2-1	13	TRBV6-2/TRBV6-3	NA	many	TGTGCCAGCAGTCGACAGGCGGGCAATGAGCAGTTCTTC	CASSRQAGNEQFF
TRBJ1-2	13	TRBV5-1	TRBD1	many	TGCGCCAGCAGCCGGGACAGGGAAACTGGCTACACCTTC	CASSRDRETGYTF
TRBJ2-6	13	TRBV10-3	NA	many	TGTGCCATCAGTGCCGCTAGTGATTCCGTCCTGACTTTC	CAISAASDSVLTF
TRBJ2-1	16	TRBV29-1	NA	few	TGCAGCGTTGAAGATTCCATGAGGGTAACCTACAATGAGCAGTTCTTC	CSVEDSMRVTYNEQFF
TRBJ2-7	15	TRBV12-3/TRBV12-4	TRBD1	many	TGTGCCAGCAGACACACAGGGGGCCCTTCCTACGAGCAGTACTTC	CASRHTGGPSYEQYF
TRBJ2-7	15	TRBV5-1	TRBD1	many	TGCGCCAGCAGCGTGCAGGACAGGCCTATCTACGAGCAGTACTTC	CASSVQDRPIYEQYF
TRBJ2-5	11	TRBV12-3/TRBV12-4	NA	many	TGTGCCAGCAGCCTCGATCAGACCCAGTACTTC	CASSLDQTQYF
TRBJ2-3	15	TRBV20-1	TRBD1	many	TGCAGTGCCTCCGGGACAGGGGTTGGAGCAGATACGCAGTATTTT	CSASGTGVGADTQYF
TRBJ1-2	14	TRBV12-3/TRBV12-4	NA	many	TGTGCCAGCAGGCGGCAGGCAGATAACTATGGCTACACCTTC	CASRRQADNYGYTF
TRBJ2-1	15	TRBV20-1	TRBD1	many	TGCAGTGCTAGGAAGGGGGCCAATGCCTACAATGAGCAGTTCTTC	CSARKGANAYNEQFF
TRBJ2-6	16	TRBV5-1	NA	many	TGCGCCAGCAGCTTGACGACAGACTCTGGGGCCAACGTCCTGACTTTC	CASSLTTDSGANVLTF
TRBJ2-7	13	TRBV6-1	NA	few	TGTGCCAGCATCCAGGGTGGAAGGGACGAGCAGTACTTC	CASIQGGRDEQYF
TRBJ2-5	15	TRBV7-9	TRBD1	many	TGTGCCAGCAGCTTACAACAGGGGGTTCAAGAGACCCAGTACTTC	CASSLQQGVQETQYF
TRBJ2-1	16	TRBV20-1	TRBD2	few	TGCAGTGCCCTACCGCCGGGGGCTAGCGGGAAGGTTGAGCAGTTCTTC	CSALPPGASGKVEQFF
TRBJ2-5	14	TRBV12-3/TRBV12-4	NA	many	TGTGCCAGTCAGTTTGTTGGACAGCAAGAGACCCAGTACTTC	CASQFVGQQETQYF
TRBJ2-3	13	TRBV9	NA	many	TGTGCCAGCAGCGTAGATCAGGGCCTCGCGCAGTATTTT	CASSVDQGLAQYF
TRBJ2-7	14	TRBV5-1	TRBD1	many	TGCGCCAGCAGCTTGGAGGGACAGCCCTACGAGCAGTACTTC	CASSLEGQPYEQYF
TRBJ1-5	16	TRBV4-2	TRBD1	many	TGTGCCAGCAGCCGCGGGGACAGGGAGTTCAATCAGCCCCAGCATTTT	CASSRGDREFNQPQHF